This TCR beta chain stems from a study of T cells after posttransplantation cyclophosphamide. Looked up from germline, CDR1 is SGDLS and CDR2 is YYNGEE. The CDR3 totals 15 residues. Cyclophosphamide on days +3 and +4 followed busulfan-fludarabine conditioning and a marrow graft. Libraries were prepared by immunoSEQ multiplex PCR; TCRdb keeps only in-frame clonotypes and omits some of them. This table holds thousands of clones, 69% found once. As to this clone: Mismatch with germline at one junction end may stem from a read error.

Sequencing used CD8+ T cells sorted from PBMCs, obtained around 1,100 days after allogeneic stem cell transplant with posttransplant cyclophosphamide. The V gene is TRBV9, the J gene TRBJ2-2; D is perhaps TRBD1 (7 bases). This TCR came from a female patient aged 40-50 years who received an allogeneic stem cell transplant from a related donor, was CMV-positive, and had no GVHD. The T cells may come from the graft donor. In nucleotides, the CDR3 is TGTGCCAGCAGCGGCAGGGGGACAACCACCGGGGGGCTGTTTTTT. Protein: CASSGRGTTTGGLFF.